Listed here are 3 T cell receptor beta chains from one sample, sequenced in a study of CD8+ T cells in alopecia areata. Isolated RNA was reverse transcribed into cDNA used as the sequencing template. Sequencing was performed with immunoSEQ multiplex PCR; in TCRdb, only in-frame clones are kept and a portion is missing. The sample carries approximately 170,000 clones, 50% to 60% recorded once. Treatment denoted: oral pan-JAK inhibitor, 5-10 mg twice daily. The specimen comprised CD4+ T cells sorted from blood, sampled at week 4, from a patient treated with tofacitinib. All receptors come from a human donor with alopecia areata.

The V call is TRBV29-1, the J call TRBJ2-7; TRBD2 matches 7 bases. Losses at the gene ends were 7 bases for V and 7 bases for J; bases not matched to a gene: 13. CDR1 and CDR2 (germline): SQVTM, ANQGSEA. The CDR3 loop spans 13 amino acids. CDR3 nucleotide sequence: TGCAGCGGGGGCTGGGCCCCCGGGAGGGAGCAGTACTTC. Translation gives CSGGWAPGREQYF.

This clone has just a few counts. The rearrangement uses TRBV28 and TRBJ2-3, with D possibly being TRBD1 (5 bases). Trimming cost V 7 bases and J 4 bases, with 6 bases left between them. CDR1 and CDR2 (germline): MDHEN, SYDVKM. The CDR3 consists of 11 residues. Written as DNA, the CDR3 is TGTGCCAGCAAAGGGGCAGATACGCAGTATTTT. Its protein is CASKGADTQYF. The full variable domain, in which reference TRBV28 and TRBJ2-3 provide the parts outside the CDR3, is DVKVTQSSRYLVKRTGEKVFLECVQDMDHENMFWYRQDPGLGLRLIYFSYDVKMKEKGDIPEGYSVSREKKERFSLILESASTNQTSMYLCASKGADTQYFGPGTRLTVL.

The chain carries TRBV29-1 and TRBJ1-2, with no clear D. The germline gives CDR1 SQVTM, CDR2 ANQGSEA. CDR3 length: 12 amino acids. Trimming took 6 bases from V and 7 from J, leaving 15 bases between them. The CDR3 nucleotides read TGCAGCGTAAGCTGGGCTCCTATTGGCTACACCTTC. As protein: CSVSWAPIGYTF. Combining the CDR3 with reference TRBV29-1 and TRBJ1-2 gives the whole variable domain SAVISQKPSRDICQRGTSLTIQCQVDSQVTMMFWYRQQPGQSLTLIATANQGSEATYESGFVIDKFPISRPNLTFSTLTVSNMSPEDSSIYLCSVSWAPIGYTFGSGTRLTVV.